A selection of T cell receptor beta chains follows, all from one sample in a study of vaccination effects on CD4 cells after COVID-19. Profiling relied on immunoSEQ multiplex PCR, and the TCRdb table lists in-frame clones only, not all of them. The data show tens of thousands of clones, with approximately 72% seen just once and around 38% held by the top ten. No antigen has been assigned to these receptors. This material consisted of CD4+ T cells from PBMCs cultured with a peptide pool, taken before COVID-19 vaccination. These receptor sequences come from a human donor who had a prior SARS-CoV-2 infection. CDR3s include the opening cysteine and the closing phenylalanine or tryptophan. Fields, in order: D gene, J gene, V gene, clone size, CDR3 DNA, CDR3 protein. The D gene is left open where the match is weak. The size of a clone is reported for some rows only, either as once, few or many, or as a class for expanded clones.

>-|TRBJ2-5|TRBV6-5|few
TGTGCCAGCAGTACATGGCCGCGGACCCAGTACTTC
CASSTWPRTQYF
>TRBD2|TRBJ2-7|TRBV11-3|-
TGTGCCAGCAGTTACGGGAGGTCCTCCTACGAGCAGTACTTC
CASSYGRSSYEQYF
>-|TRBJ2-3|TRBV6-6|-
TGTGCCAGCAGAGATCGGGCGGGGACTAGCACAGATACGCAGTATTTT
CASRDRAGTSTDTQYF
>-|TRBJ1-2|TRBV5-3|-
TGTGCCAGAAGCTTGGGGGGGGGCGGCAATGGCTACACCTTC
CARSLGGGGNGYTF
>-|TRBJ1-1|TRBV4-3|-
TGCGCCAGCAGCCAAGATTCCGGCTTCGACACTGAAGCTTTCTTT
CASSQDSGFDTEAFF
>-|TRBJ2-7|TRBV20-1|-
TGCAGTGCAAACAGCAACTACGAGCAGTACTTC
CSANSNYEQYF
>-|TRBJ2-3|TRBV6-5|-
TGTGCCAGCAGGAGCGCAGGCTTGCCAGATACGCAGTATTTT
CASRSAGLPDTQYF
>-|TRBJ2-3|TRBV12-3/TRBV12-4|-
TGTGCCAGCAGTTTTTACACAGATACGCAGTATTTT
CASSFYTDTQYF
>-|TRBJ2-4|TRBV27|-
TGTGCCAGCAGTGCCGGTCAGAAGATAGCCAAAAACATTCAGTACTTC
CASSAGQKIAKNIQYF
>-|TRBJ1-3|TRBV18|-
TGTGCCAGCTCACCATCGTCTCCCGGGCCGGGAAACACCATATATTTT
CASSPSSPGPGNTIYF
>-|TRBJ2-3|TRBV2|few
TGTGCCAGCAGGAGGGGGACAAGGGGCACAGATACGCAGTATTTT
CASRRGTRGTDTQYF
>-|TRBJ1-6|TRBV5-1|-
TGCGCCAGCAGCTTATCGTCCTCTAATTCACCCCTCCACTTT
CASSLSSSNSPLHF
>TRBD1|TRBJ1-6|TRBV6-5|-
TGTGCCAGCAGTAAAACAGGGGATACTTCACCCCTCCACTTT
CASSKTGDTSPLHF
>-|TRBJ2-5|TRBV5-1|few
TGCGCCAGCAGCCCGGACAGCCACCAAGAGACCCAGTACTTC
CASSPDSHQETQYF
>-|TRBJ2-5|TRBV15|-
TGTGCCACCAGCAGAGGTGGGGCTCAAGAGACCCAGTACTTC
CATSRGGAQETQYF